This T cell receptor (beta chain) is drawn from a study of regulatory T cells in long-lasting Graves disease. Study-wide findings and caveats: Those with persistent Graves' had less TCR diversity than newly diagnosed patients. Thyroid tissue was not studied; only peripheral blood was.

Through Arm-PCR of CDR3 regions and iRepertoire HTBI primers, TCR beta libraries were built. TCRdb re-called the multiplex PCR reads through MiXCR, storing one row per CDR3 protein. The sample lists fewer than 550,000 distinct CDR3 sequences; about 16% were seen once. This clonotype was counted ten times or more. Its antigen is unidentified. Germline V gene data show CDR1 as SNHLY and CDR2 as FYNNEI. This CDR3 region has 14 residues. Trimming cost V 3 bases and J 2 bases; bases outside gene matches: 2. Time point reported: newly diagnosed GD, antithyroid drugs for less than 3 months. PBMC-derived RNA was used for the TCR library. Peripheral blood, nine milliliters of it, was drawn into EDTA tubes. In addition, the sample was reused for a study of T cells in Graves' hyperthyroidism and ophthalmopathy. Turning to that study: Ophthalmopathy was identified by the model a median approximately 6.4 months ahead of onset.

The V call is TRBV2, the J call TRBJ2-3; TRBD1 matches at 7 bases. This receptor was obtained from a woman aged 35-65 years with Graves disease. Source: peripheral blood mononuclear cells (PBMCs), taken at new diagnosis, from a patient treated with antithyroid drugs. CDR3 sequence (DNA): TGTGCCAGCAGTGAGCAGGGGGTCACAGATACGCAGTATTTT. Translating gives CASSEQGVTDTQYF.